These 20 T cell receptor beta chains were all obtained from the same sample, sequenced in a study of blood T cell repertoires in COVID-19. Sequencing used immunoSEQ multiplex PCR; TCRdb keeps in-frame clones, though not all of them. The data hold 70,000 to 90,000 clones, with approximately 82% observed a single time. Specimen: peripheral blood. The receptor set was obtained from a woman older than 75 with acute or convalescent COVID-19.

In DNA, the CDR3 is TGTGCCAGCCGGTTAGCGGGAGCGTCGAGCGAGCAGTACTTC. This translates into CASRLAGASSEQYF. The J gene is TRBJ2-7, the V gene TRBV11-2, with TRBD2 matching 9 bases. The CDR3 consists of 14 residues. Germline-derived CDR1 and CDR2 are SGHAT and FQNNGV. The V and J ends lost 8 bases and 6 bases, in that order; junction bases with no gene match: 11.

The chain links TRBV10-2 to TRBJ1-1, with 7 bases fitting TRBD1. Trimming took 3 bases from V and 6 from J; bases not matched to a gene: 1. The length of the CDR3 is 12 residues. Looked up from germline, CDR1 is WSHSY and CDR2 is SAAADI. This chain's CDR3 is CASSDRGAEAFF. CDR3 DNA sequence: TGCGCCAGCAGTGACAGGGGGGCTGAAGCTTTCTTT.

The chain uses TRBV7-8 and TRBJ1-1; D is unresolved. CDR1 is SGHVS, CDR2 FQNEAQ, per germline. V dropped 6 bases and J dropped 0 bases, with 8 bases sitting between them. The CDR3 length is 13 residues. In DNA form, the CDR3 reads TGTGCCAGCAGGGGAGGGATGAACACTGAAGCTTTCTTT. Amino acids: CASRGGMNTEAFF.

This clone was detected only once. This chain connects TRBV12-3 or TRBV12-4 to TRBJ2-7; 10 bases map to TRBD1. The CDR3 sequence is 13 residues long. The trim removed 6 bases at V and 6 bases at J, leaving 5 bases unmatched. The CDR3 here is CASRGTGEGEQYF. The CDR3 DNA reads as TGTGCCAGCAGGGGGACAGGGGAGGGCGAGCAGTACTTC.

In nucleotides, the CDR3 is TGCGCCAGCAGCCAAACGTTCACCAGGGCCACTAATGAAAAACTGTTTTTT. Protein sequence: CASSQTFTRATNEKLFF. The rearrangement links TRBV4-1 to TRBJ1-4; the D gene is possibly TRBD1 (5 bases). Germline lookup yields CDR1 MGHRA and CDR2 YSYEKL. V lost 2 bases, J lost 2 bases, and 15 bases lay in between. The CDR3 runs 17 residues.

The CDR3 reads CAISESAEGYTF. CDR3 DNA sequence: TGTGCCATCAGTGAGTCCGCCGAGGGCTACACCTTC. The rearrangement uses TRBV10-3 and TRBJ1-2, with D unresolved. Germline CDR1 and CDR2: ENHRY and SYGVKD. The CDR3 is 12 amino acids. The V and J ends lost 0 bases and 8 bases respectively, with 7 bases between them.

This clone was seen only once. This sequence joins TRBV28 and TRBJ2-7; D may be TRBD2 (7 bases). Looked up from germline, CDR1 is MDHEN and CDR2 is SYDVKM. The CDR3 is 13 residues long. The V and J ends lost 10 bases and 1 base respectively, with 14 bases between them. The CDR3 DNA is TGTGCCACCCGAGGGGGGGCGTCCTACGAGCAGTACTTC. Encoded protein: CATRGGASYEQYF.

J is TRBJ1-3 and V is TRBV7-2, with D possibly being TRBD1 (5 bases). This CDR3 region has 16 residues. Trimming cost V 1 base and J 0 bases, with 10 bases left between them. Germline values: CDR1 SGHTA, CDR2 FQGNSA. CDR3 DNA: TGTGCCAGCAGCTTAGGACAGATAAACTCTGGAAACACCATATATTTT. Amino acids: CASSLGQINSGNTIYF.

V gene TRBV5-1 combines with J gene TRBJ1-5, with D hard to call. Germline loops: CDR1 SGHRS, CDR2 YFSETQ. The V end was cut by 0 bases, the J end by 4 bases, with 5 bases between. CDR3 length: 13 amino acids. The CDR3, as DNA: TGCGCCAGCAGCTTGGCCCCGAATCAGCCCCAGCATTTT. Translation gives CASSLAPNQPQHF.

This rearrangement joins TRBV5-1 to TRBJ2-7; 8 bases match TRBD2. This CDR3 contains 15 residues. Germline CDR1 is SGHRS and CDR2 is YFSETQ. Trimming removed 6 bases from V and 2 bases from J; junction bases left unmatched: 10. CDR3 residues: CASKGGGSQPYEQYF. The DNA of the CDR3 is TGCGCCAGCAAGGGCGGGGGGTCACAGCCCTACGAGCAGTACTTC.

This chain links TRBV5-1 with TRBJ1-2, with D unresolved. The CDR3 sequence is 15 residues long. CDR1 and CDR2 (germline): SGHRS, YFSETQ. V lost 3 bases and J lost 3, with 15 bases in between. CDR3 protein: CASSSDRGRDYGYTF. The CDR3 region has the DNA TGCGCCAGCAGCTCTGACCGGGGTCGAGACTATGGCTACACCTTC.

This clone was observed a handful of times. The chain employs TRBV5-1 and TRBJ1-1; 8 positions match TRBD1. Unmatched junction bases numbered 4, after V lost 2 bases and J lost 1 base. The CDR3 extends over 15 amino acids. Per germline, CDR1 SGHRS and CDR2 YFSETQ. This CDR3 reads CASSLMGQANTEAFF. CDR3 bases: TGCGCCAGCAGCTTAATGGGACAGGCGAACACTGAAGCTTTCTTT.

The CDR3: CASSQERGGLETQYF. The CDR3 DNA reads as TGCGCCAGCAGCCAGGAAAGGGGGGGCTTGGAGACCCAGTACTTC. The rearrangement links TRBV4-1 to TRBJ2-5; a weak D match, TRBD2 (7 bases). This CDR3 region has 15 residues. V dropped 3 bases and J dropped 5 bases, with 16 bases sitting between them. In germline, CDR1 is MGHRA, CDR2 YSYEKL.

J is TRBJ2-7 and V is TRBV28; D may be TRBD2 (6 bases). The CDR3 runs to 13 residues. The V gene lost 4 bases and the J gene lost 1 base, with 8 bases spanning the gap. CDR1 is MDHEN, CDR2 SYDVKM, per germline. The CDR3 here is CASSSGDSYEQYF. In nucleotides, the CDR3 is TGTGCCAGCAGTTCGGGGGATTCCTACGAGCAGTACTTC.

The chain couples TRBV5-1 to TRBJ1-6; 8 nucleotides line up with TRBD1. The CDR3 consists of 16 residues. CDR1 and CDR2 from the germline V gene are SGHRS and YFSETQ. The J segment lost 5 bases and the V segment lost 3 bases, leaving 7 bases of the junction unmatched. The CDR3 DNA sequence: TGCGCCAGCAGCTCCACACCGACAGGGGATAATTCACCCCTCCACTTT. Its protein product is CASSSTPTGDNSPLHF.

The chain is built from TRBV27 and TRBJ2-2, with 7 bases aligning to TRBD1. Trimming at V came to 2 bases and at J to 1 base, leaving 4 bases not matched to a gene. The germline V gene has CDR1 MNHEY and CDR2 SMNVEV (reference sequence). This CDR3 is built from 16 residues. CDR3 sequence reads: CASSLGTEENTGELFF. Written as DNA, the CDR3 is TGTGCCAGCAGTTTAGGGACAGAGGAGAACACCGGGGAGCTGTTTTTT.

This sequence joins TRBV24-1 and TRBJ1-1; tentatively, D is TRBD1 (5 bases). This CDR3 is built from 14 residues. Trimming shortened V by 8 bases and J by 0 bases, and 12 bases separated the two germline ends. Per the germline V gene, CDR1 is KGHDR and CDR2 is SFDVKD. CDR3 DNA sequence: TGTGCCACCACGGGGGAGGGCCTGAACACTGAAGCTTTCTTT. Translation gives CATTGEGLNTEAFF.

There are a few counts of this clone. The rearrangement links TRBV5-6 to TRBJ2-1; D possibly corresponds to TRBD1 (6 bases). The germline gives CDR1 SGHDT, CDR2 YYEEEE. This CDR3 contains 15 residues. V was shortened by 6 bases and J by 5 bases, with 18 bases between the two germline ends. Here the CDR3 DNA reads TGTGCCAGCACCTGGGTACAGGGTCAGAACAATGAGCAGTTCTTC. This sequence encodes CASTWVQGQNNEQFF.

J is TRBJ1-2 and V is TRBV27; D is ambiguous. The CDR3 totals 13 residues. The ends were cut back, 5 bases at V and 0 bases at J, with 7 bases in the middle. Germline V gene data show CDR1 as MNHEY and CDR2 as SMNVEV (reference sequence). CDR3 sequence (DNA): TGTGCCAGCAGTATGCAGGCTAACTATGGCTACACCTTC. Its protein product is CASSMQANYGYTF.

This chain uses TRBV2 with TRBJ2-3; 8 bases agree with TRBD2. CDR1 SNHLY and CDR2 FYNNEI come from the germline V gene. This CDR3 has 15 residues. Trimming cost V 6 bases and J 5 bases; bases outside gene matches: 10. CDR3: CASSLMSGGGDTQYF. The CDR3 bases are TGTGCCAGCAGCCTAATGAGCGGGGGAGGAGATACGCAGTATTTT.